The T cell receptor (beta chain) under discussion was sequenced for a study of T cell responses to AZD1222 COVID-19 vaccine (dated by TCRdb to about 2021). Describing the broader study: AZD1222 recipients given second doses at about 4 weeks or at about 12 weeks were pooled, since spike-specific TCR depth and breadth were not found to differ between the two schedules. TCR sequencing covered fewer than 250 trial participants: about 210 given two doses of AZD1222 and 26 given two doses of MenACWY control vaccine. Trial participants were enrolled into age subgroups of 18-55, 56-69 and 70-plus years, which contained about 150, 28 and 57 TCR-sequenced participants, respectively.

As for this clone: The clone's antigen remains unknown. One base away there is no much larger clone; base qualities are not given.

The CDR3 measures 11 amino acids from cysteine to phenylalanine. The DNA shown is the 33-base CDR3, in frame from base 1. CDR1 and CDR2 are read off the germline V gene as SQVTM and ANQGSEA. Unmatched junction bases come to 3, with V trimmed by 1 base and J by 12 bases. The CDR3 regions of human TCRbeta chains were subjected to immunosequencing. The published analysis was carried out like this. TCRs in the repertoires were compared against a reference library of SARS-CoV-2-specific TCRs that had been generated with the MIRA antigen-specificity platform. Breadth meant the fraction of unique TCRs that were SARS-CoV-2-associated, whereas depth meant the fraction of total T cells that were SARS-CoV-2-associated. Each spike-specific TCR was assigned to its reactive spike region and to a CD4 or CD8 class using the MIRA data. Log10-transformed breadth and depth values were compared by one-way ANOVA with Sidak's multiple comparisons tests. TCRdb mirrors the immuneACCESS table, restricted to in-frame sequences. Some clones are absent from its copies; in checked studies, under half trace to an unresolved V gene, and the reason for the others is unknown. That table supplies the V and J calls and clone size; D and trimming were determined from the DNA. The sample records about 150,000 clones, 93% of which are singletons. The ten largest clones capture just over 5% of the sample.

On the study overall, not on this receptor specifically: Conclusions about previously exposed vaccinees are limited, since just five to seven AZD1222 recipients were seropositive for SARS-CoV-2 at baseline. The 56-69-year group was small, and its depth increase did not reach significance, likely because of low power. Participants were mostly white British and included more females than males, and it was suggested by the authors that clonal diversity may have been underestimated. No day 14 peak-response samples were available, so repertoires were characterized only after the peak T cell response. After two AZD1222 doses, spike-specific TCR breadth and depth were significantly higher than at day 0 and than in MenACWY recipients. The whole spike protein was spanned by vaccine-associated CD4 TCRs, and dominant responses were seen in regions 160-218 and 743-854. Nearly half of unique spike-specific TCRs reportedly recognized epitopes outside regions mutated in the B.1.351 and B.1.1.7 variants.

The time point label on this specimen signifies: baseline before first vaccination. Vaccinee samples were obtained from the UK trials COV001 and COV002, which included a single-blind randomized controlled phase 2/3 trial of AZD1222 (ChAdOx1 nCoV-19) in healthy adults. Trial participant PBMC samples were collected at day 0 and day 28 after the second dose for TCRbeta chain sequencing. The V gene is TRBV29-1 and the J gene is TRBJ2-1, with TRBD2 identical over 7 junction bases. This clonotype was sampled from an adult in good health. This specimen was peripheral blood, taken on day 0 of AZD1222 vaccination. The CDR3 amino acid sequence is: CSVEAASGQFF. The nucleotide sequence reads as follows: TGCAGCGTTGAAGCAGCTAGCGGGCAGTTCTTC.